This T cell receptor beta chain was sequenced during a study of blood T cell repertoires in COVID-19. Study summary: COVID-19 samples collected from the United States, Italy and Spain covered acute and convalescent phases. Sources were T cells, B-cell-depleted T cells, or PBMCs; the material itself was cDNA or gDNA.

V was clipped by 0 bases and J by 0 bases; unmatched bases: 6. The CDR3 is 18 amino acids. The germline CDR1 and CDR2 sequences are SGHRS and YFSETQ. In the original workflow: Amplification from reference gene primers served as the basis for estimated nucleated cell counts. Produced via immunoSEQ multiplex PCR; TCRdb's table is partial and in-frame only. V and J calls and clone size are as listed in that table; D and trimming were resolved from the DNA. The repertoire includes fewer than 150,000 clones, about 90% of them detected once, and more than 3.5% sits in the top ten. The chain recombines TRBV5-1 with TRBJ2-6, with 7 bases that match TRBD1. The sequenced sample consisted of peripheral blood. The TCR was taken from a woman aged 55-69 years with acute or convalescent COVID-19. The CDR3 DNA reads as TGCGCCAGCAGCTTGGGCACAGGGGTAGGCTCTGGGGCCAACGTCCTGACTTTC. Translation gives CASSLGTGVGSGANVLTF.